This paragraph covers one TCR beta chain sequence. Antigen: not known. This entry comes from a study of T cells in Graves' hyperthyroidism and ophthalmopathy. Study findings and constraints: Separating ophthalmopathy from stable hyperthyroidism was achieved by a 13 V-J model.

What was amplified from RNA transcripts were TCR beta CDR3 regions. Researchers ran a first-round RT-PCR on the TCR CDR3 using the HTBI primer set. In TCRdb, the multiplex PCR reads were re-called with MiXCR into one record per CDR3 protein. The sample yields over 45,000 distinct CDR3 sequences, approximately 49% seen once. V gave up 5 bases and J gave up 2 bases; unmatched junction bases: 17. Per the germline V gene, CDR1 is SGHAT and CDR2 is FQDESV (reference sequence). The CDR3 length is 18 residues. If no ophthalmopathy progression occurred within 18 months, Graves' hyperthyroidism was stable. This rearrangement joins TRBV11-1 to TRBJ2-7; 8 positions agree with TRBD2. The receptor's source is a woman in her forties or fifties with Graves' hyperthyroidism. Sequencing input: peripheral blood or thyroid tissue (not recorded which). The CDR3 here is CASSLHRARLAFTYEQYF. In DNA form, the CDR3 reads TGTGCCAGCAGCCTACACAGGGCCCGACTAGCGTTTACCTACGAGCAGTACTTC.